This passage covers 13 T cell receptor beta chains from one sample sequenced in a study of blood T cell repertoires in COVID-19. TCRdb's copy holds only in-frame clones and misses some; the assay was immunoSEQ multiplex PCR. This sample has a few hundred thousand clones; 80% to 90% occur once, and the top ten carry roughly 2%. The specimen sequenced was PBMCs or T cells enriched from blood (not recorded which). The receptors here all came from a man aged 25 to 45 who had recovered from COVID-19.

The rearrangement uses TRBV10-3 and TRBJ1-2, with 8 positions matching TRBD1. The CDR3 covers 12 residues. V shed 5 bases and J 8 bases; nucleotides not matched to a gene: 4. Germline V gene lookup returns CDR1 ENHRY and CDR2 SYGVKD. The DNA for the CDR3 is TGTGCCATCAGTCAGGACAGGGTCGGCTACACCTTC. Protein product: CAISQDRVGYTF.

The CDR3 DNA reads as TGCAGTGCTAGTACGTTTGGTAGCGGACAAGAGACCCAGTACTTC. Translating gives CSASTFGSGQETQYF. The chain joins TRBV20-1 to TRBJ2-5; a weak D match, TRBD2 (6 bases). Germline V gene sequence: CDR1 DFQATT, CDR2 SNEGSKA (reference sequence). V was shortened by 3 bases and J by 2 bases, with 16 bases between the two germline ends. The CDR3 sequence is 15 residues long.

In nucleotides, the CDR3 is TGTGCCAGCAGCGCGACAGGGGAGGTCTATGGCTACACCTTC. Its protein is CASSATGEVYGYTF. The chain is built from TRBV2 and TRBJ1-2, with 8 positions matching TRBD1. Germline V lookup: CDR1 SNHLY, CDR2 FYNNEI. This CDR3 is 14 amino acids long. V was clipped by 6 bases and J by 4 bases; unmatched bases: 7.

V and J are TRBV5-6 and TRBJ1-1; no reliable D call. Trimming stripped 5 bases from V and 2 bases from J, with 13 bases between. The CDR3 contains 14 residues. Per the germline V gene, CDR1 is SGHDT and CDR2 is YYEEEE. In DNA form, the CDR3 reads TGTGCCAGCAGGGTGGACGGGAGAAACACTGAAGCTTTCTTT. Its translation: CASRVDGRNTEAFF. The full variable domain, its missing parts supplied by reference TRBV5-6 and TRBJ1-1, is DAGVTQSPTHLIKTRGQQVTLRCSPKSGHDTVSWYQQALGQGPQFIFQYYEEEERQRGNFPDRFSGHQFPNYSSELNVNALLLGDSALYLCASRVDGRNTEAFFGQGTRLTVV.

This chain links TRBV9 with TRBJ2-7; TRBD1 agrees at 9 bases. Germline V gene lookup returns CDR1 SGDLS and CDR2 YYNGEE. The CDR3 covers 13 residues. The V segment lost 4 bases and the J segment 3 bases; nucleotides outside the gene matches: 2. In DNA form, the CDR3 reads TGTGCCAGCAGCCGGGACAGGGACTACGAGCAGTACTTC. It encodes CASSRDRDYEQYF.

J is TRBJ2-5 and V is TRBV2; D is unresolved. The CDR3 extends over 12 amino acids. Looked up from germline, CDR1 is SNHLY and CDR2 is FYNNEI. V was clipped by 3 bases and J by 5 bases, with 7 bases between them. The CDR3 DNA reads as TGTGCCAGCAGTGATTCGGTGGAGACCCAGTACTTC. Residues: CASSDSVETQYF.

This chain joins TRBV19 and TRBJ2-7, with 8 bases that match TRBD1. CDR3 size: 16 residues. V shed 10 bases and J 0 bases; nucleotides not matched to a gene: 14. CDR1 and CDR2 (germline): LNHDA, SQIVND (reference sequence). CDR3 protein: CAIQQGYRGYSYEQYF. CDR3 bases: TGTGCCATCCAGCAGGGGTACAGGGGGTACTCCTACGAGCAGTACTTC. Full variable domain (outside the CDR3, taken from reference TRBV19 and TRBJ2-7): DGGITQSPKYLFRKEGQNVTLSCEQNLNHDAMYWYRQDPGQGLRLIYYSQIVNDFQKGDIAEGYSVSREKKESFPLTVTSAQKNPTAFYLCAIQQGYRGYSYEQYFGPGTRLTVT.

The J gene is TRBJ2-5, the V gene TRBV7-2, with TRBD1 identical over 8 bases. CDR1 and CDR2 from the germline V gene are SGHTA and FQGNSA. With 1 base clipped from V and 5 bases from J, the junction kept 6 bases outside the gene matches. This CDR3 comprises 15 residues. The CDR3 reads CASSLEHRGFETQYF. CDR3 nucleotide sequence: TGTGCCAGCAGCTTAGAACACAGGGGGTTTGAGACCCAGTACTTC.

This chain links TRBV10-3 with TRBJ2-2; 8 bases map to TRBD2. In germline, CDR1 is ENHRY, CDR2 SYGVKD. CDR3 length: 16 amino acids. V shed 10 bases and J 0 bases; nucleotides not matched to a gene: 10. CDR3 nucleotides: TGTGCCACGAGACTAAGCGGGGGCACGAACACCGGGGAGCTGTTTTTT. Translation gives CATRLSGGTNTGELFF.

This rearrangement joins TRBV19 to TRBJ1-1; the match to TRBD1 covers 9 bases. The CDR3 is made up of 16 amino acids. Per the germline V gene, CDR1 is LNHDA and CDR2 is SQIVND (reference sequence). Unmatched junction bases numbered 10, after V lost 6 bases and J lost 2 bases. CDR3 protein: CASRGAGTGSNTEAFF. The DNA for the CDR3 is TGTGCCAGTAGGGGGGCGGGGACAGGGAGTAACACTGAAGCTTTCTTT.

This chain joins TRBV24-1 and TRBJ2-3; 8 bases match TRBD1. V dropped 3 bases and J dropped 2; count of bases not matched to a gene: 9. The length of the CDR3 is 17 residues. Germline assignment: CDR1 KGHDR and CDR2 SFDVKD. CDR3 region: CATSDAPGQGHTDTQYF. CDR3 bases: TGTGCCACCAGTGATGCCCCCGGACAGGGACACACAGATACGCAGTATTTT.

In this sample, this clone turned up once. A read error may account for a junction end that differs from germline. The CDR3 DNA sequence: TGTGCTAGCAGCTTTAGTCGGACACAAGAGACCCAGTACTTC. Translated: CASSFSRTQETQYF. This chain connects TRBV7-7 to TRBJ2-5, with D perhaps matching TRBD1 (5 bases). CDR1 SSHAT and CDR2 FNYEAQ come from the germline V gene (reference sequence). CDR3 size: 14 residues.

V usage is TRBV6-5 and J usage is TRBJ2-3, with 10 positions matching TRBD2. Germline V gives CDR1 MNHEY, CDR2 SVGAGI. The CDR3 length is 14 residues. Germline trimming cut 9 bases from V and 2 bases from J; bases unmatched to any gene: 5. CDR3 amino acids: CASKSGGATDTQYF. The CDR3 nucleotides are TGTGCCAGTAAAAGCGGGGGGGCCACAGATACGCAGTATTTT.